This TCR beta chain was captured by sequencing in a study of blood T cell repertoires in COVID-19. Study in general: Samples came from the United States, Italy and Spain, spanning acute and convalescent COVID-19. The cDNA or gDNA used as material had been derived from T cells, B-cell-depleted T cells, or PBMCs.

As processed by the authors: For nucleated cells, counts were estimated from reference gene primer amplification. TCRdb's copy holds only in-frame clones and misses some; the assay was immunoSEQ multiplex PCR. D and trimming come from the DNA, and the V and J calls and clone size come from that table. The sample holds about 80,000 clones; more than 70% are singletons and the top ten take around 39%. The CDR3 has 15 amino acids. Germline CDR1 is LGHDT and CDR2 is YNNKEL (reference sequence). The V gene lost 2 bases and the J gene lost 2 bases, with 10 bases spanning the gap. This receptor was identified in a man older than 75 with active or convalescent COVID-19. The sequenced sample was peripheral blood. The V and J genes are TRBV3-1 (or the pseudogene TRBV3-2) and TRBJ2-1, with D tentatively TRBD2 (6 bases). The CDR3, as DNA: TGTGCCAGCAGCCAATCAAGCGGGCCCTACAATGAGCAGTTCTTC. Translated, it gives CASSQSSGPYNEQFF.